This TCR beta chain appears in the sequencing data of a study of early T cells in non-severe SARS-CoV-2 infection. A single record per CDR3 protein comes from TCRdb applying MiXCR to the 5' RACE reads. This table holds 100,000 to 140,000 distinct CDR3 sequences, 8.5% to 14% found once. With 0 bases removed from V and 3 bases from J, the gap between germline ends came to 12 bases. Germline loops: CDR1 DFQATT, CDR2 SNEGSKA (reference sequence). CDR3 length: 14 residues. This clonotype has at least ten counts. The source material was whole blood. V and J are TRBV20-1 and TRBJ2-7; D remains unclear. The receptor's source is an adult who was a healthcare worker with PCR-confirmed SARS-CoV-2 infection or an uninfected control (not recorded which). DNA for the CDR3: TGCAGTGCTAGAGATCGTATAGGTTTCTACGAGCAGTACTTC. It specifies CSARDRIGFYEQYF.